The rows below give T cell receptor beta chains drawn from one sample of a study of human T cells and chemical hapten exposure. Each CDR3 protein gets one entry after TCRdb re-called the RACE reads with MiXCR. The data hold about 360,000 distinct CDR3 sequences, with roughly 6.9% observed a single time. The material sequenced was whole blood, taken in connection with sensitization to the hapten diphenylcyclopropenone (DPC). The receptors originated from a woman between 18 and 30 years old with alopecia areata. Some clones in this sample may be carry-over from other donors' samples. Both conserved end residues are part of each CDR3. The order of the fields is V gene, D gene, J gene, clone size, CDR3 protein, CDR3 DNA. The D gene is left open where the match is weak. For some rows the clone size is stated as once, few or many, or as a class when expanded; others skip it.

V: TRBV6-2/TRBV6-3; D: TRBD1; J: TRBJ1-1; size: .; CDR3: CASSSPLDRATEAFF; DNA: TGTGCCAGCAGTTCCCCCCTGGACAGGGCCACTGAAGCTTTCTTT
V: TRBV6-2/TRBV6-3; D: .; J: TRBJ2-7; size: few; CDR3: CASGEGTVSSYEQYF; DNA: TGTGCCAGCGGCGAGGGTACCGTTAGCTCCTACGAGCAGTACTTC
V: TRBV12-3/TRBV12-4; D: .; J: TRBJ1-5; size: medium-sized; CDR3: CASSYGGTGNQPQHF; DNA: TGTGCCAGCAGTTATGGCGGGACGGGCAATCAGCCCCAGCATTTT
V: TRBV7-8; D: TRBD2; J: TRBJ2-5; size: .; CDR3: CASSFGTNQETQYF; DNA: TGTGCCAGCAGCTTCGGGACTAATCAAGAGACCCAGTACTTC
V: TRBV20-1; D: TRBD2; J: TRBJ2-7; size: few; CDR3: CSAKRGLDSDEQYF; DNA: TGCAGTGCTAAGAGGGGACTAGATAGTGACGAGCAGTACTTC
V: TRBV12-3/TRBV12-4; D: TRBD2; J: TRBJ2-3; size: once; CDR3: CASSPALAGGRTQYF; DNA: TGTGCCAGCAGCCCAGCACTAGCGGGGGGGCGTACGCAGTATTTT
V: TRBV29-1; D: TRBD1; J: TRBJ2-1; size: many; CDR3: CSAYRGQGEQFF; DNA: TGCAGCGCTTACAGGGGGCAGGGTGAGCAGTTCTTC
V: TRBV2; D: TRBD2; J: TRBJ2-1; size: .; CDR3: CASQYTSGGSYNEQFF; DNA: TGTGCCAGCCAGTATACTAGCGGGGGATCCTACAATGAGCAGTTCTTC
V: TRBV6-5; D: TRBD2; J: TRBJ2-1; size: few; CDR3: CASSYGVSGGAGNEQFF; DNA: TGTGCCAGCAGTTACGGAGTTAGCGGGGGGGCCGGTAATGAGCAGTTCTTC
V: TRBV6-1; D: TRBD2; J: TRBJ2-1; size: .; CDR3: CASSEGAGAYNEQFF; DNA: TGTGCCAGCAGTGAAGGGGCGGGGGCCTACAATGAGCAGTTCTTC
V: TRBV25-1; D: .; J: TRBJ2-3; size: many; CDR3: CASPAPDTQYF; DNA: TGTGCCAGCCCGGCGCCAGATACGCAGTATTTT
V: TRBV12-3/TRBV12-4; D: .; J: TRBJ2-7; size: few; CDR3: CASSRGWGSYEQYF; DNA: TGTGCCAGCAGTAGGGGTTGGGGGTCCTACGAGCAGTACTTC
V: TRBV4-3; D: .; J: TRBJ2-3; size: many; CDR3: CASSQGRGGDTQYF; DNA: TGCGCCAGCAGCCAGGGTCGAGGGGGAGATACGCAGTATTTT
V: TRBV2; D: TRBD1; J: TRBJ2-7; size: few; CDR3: CASIPWDSTSYEQYF; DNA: TGTGCCAGCATTCCTTGGGACAGCACCTCCTACGAGCAGTACTTC
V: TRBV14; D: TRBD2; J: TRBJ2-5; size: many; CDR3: CASSRTTSGQETQYF; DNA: TGTGCCAGCAGCCGAACTACTAGCGGGCAAGAGACCCAGTACTTC
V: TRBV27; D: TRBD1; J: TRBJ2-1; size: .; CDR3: CASSRGTGAVNEQFF; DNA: TGTGCCAGCAGTAGAGGGACAGGGGCTGTAAATGAGCAGTTCTTC